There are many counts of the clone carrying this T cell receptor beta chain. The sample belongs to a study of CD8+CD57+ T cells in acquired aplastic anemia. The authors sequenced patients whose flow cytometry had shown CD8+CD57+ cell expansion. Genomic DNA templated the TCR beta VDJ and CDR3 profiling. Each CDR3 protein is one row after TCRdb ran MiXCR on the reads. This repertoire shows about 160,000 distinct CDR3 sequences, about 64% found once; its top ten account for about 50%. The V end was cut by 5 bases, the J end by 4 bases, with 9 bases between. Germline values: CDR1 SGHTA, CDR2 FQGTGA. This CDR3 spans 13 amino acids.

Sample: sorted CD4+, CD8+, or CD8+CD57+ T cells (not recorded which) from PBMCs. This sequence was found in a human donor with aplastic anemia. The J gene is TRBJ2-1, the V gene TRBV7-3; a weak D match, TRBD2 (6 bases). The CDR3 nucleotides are TGTGCCAGCAGCATCGGGAGTTACAATGAGCAGTTCTTC. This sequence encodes CASSIGSYNEQFF.